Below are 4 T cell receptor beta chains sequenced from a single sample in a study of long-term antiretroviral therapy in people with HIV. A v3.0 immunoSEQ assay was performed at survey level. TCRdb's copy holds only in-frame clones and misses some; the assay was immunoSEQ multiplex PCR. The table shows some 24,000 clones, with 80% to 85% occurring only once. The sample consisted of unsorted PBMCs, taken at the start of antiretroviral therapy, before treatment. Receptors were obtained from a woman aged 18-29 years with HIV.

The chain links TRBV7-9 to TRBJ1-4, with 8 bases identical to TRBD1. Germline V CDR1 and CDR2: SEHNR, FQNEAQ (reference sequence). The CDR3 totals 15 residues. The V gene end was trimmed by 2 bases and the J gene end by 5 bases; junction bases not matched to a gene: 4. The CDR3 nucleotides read TGTGCCAGCAGCTTAACGTGGACAGGGAATGAAAAACTGTTTTTT. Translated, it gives CASSLTWTGNEKLFF.

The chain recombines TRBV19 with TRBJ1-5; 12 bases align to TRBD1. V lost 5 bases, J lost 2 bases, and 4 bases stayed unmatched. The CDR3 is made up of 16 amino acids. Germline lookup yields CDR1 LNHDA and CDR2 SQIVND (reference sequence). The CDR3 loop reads CASSLGQGAGNQPQHF. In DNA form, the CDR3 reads TGTGCCAGTAGTTTGGGACAGGGGGCAGGCAATCAGCCCCAGCATTTT.

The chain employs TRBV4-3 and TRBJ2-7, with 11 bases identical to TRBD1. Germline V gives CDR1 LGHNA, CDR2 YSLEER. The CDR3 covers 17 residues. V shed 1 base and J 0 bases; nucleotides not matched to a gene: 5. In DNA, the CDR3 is TGCGCCAGCAGCCAAGCCTGGACAGGGGGCGCCTCCTACGAGCAGTACTTC. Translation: CASSQAWTGGASYEQYF.

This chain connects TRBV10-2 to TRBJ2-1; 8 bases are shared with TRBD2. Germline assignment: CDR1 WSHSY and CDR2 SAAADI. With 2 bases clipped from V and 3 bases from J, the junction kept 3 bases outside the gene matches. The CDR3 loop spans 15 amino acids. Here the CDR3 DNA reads TGCGCCAGCAGTGAGAGCGGGGGTCTCTACAATGAGCAGTTCTTC. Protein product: CASSESGGLYNEQFF.